The 27 T cell receptor beta chains given below trace back to one sample, sequenced in a study of T cells in Graves' hyperthyroidism and ophthalmopathy. It was RNA transcripts that yielded the amplified TCR beta CDR3 regions. First-round RT-PCR targeting the TCR CDR3 was performed with the HTBI primer set. TCRdb re-analysed the multiplex PCR reads in MiXCR, keeping a single row per CDR3 protein. The table lists about 420,000 distinct CDR3 sequences, roughly an eighth of them singletons. The sequencing sample was made of blood. The source of these receptors is a woman in her late teens or twenties with Graves' hyperthyroidism.

This clonotype was picked up many times. This chain links TRBV15 with TRBJ1-1; no reliable D call. This CDR3 is built from 13 residues. Trimming removed 1 base at V and 6 bases at J, with 9 bases between. Germline CDR1 LNHNV, CDR2 YYDKDF (reference sequence). The CDR3 DNA reads as TGTGCCACCAGCAGAGGTGGGAGTGCTGAAGCTTTCTTT. This sequence encodes CATSRGGSAEAFF.

This clonotype was seen only a few times. The chain recombines TRBV5-8 with TRBJ2-7; D unclear. The CDR3 is 16 residues long. The germline V and J ends were trimmed by 4 bases and 2 bases, with 19 bases remaining between them. Per the germline V gene, CDR1 is SGHTS and CDR2 is YDEGEE. The CDR3 DNA reads TGTGCCAGCAGCCCCGGAGAGCGAGGAACGGCCTACGAGCAGTACTTC. Its protein product is CASSPGERGTAYEQYF.

This clonotype has at least ten counts. The chain carries TRBV27 and TRBJ2-1; D call uncertain. V was pared by 5 bases and J by 5 bases, with 10 bases between. CDR1 is MNHEY, CDR2 SMNVEV, per germline (reference sequence). The CDR3 sequence is 13 residues long. CDR3 amino acids: CASSLGPNNEQFF. The CDR3 DNA reads as TGTGCCAGCAGTCTGGGTCCAAACAATGAGCAGTTCTTC.

This clonotype was observed a few times. V gene TRBV28 combines with J gene TRBJ2-1; maybe TRBD2 (7 bases). The germline V and J ends were trimmed by 3 bases and 10 bases, with 22 bases remaining between them. The CDR3 consists of 16 residues. Germline V gene data show CDR1 as MDHEN and CDR2 as SYDVKM. The CDR3 loop is CASSFGGAPGAREQFF. CDR3 sequence (DNA): TGTGCCAGCAGTTTTGGGGGGGCGCCCGGGGCCCGAGAGCAGTTCTTC.

There are a few counts of this clonotype. V and J are TRBV7-8 and TRBJ1-3; D possibly corresponds to TRBD1 (6 bases). CDR3 size: 16 residues. Between the trimmed V and J ends, which lost 6 bases and 4 bases, there was a span of 19 bases. Per germline, CDR1 SGHVS and CDR2 FQNEAQ. The CDR3 reads CASSPEGGVGGNTIYF. DNA of the CDR3: TGTGCCAGCAGTCCCGAGGGGGGGGTCGGAGGAAACACCATATATTTT.

This clonotype occurred many times. The chain combines TRBV12-3 or TRBV12-4 with TRBJ1-1, with D tentatively TRBD1 (6 bases). The CDR3 consists of 14 residues. The ends were cut back, 4 bases at V and 0 bases at J, with 9 bases in the middle. The DNA of the CDR3 is TGTGCCAGCAGTTCAGGGGTCATGAACACTGAAGCTTTCTTT. It specifies CASSSGVMNTEAFF.

Many counts were recorded for this clonotype. V gene TRBV28 combines with J gene TRBJ2-1; TRBD2 matches 7 bases. Germline V CDR1 and CDR2: MDHEN, SYDVKM. CDR3 length: 17 residues. V trimming: 1 base; J trimming: 6 bases; junction bases outside the gene matches: 12. The CDR3 spells CASSLYIGTIAGNEQFF. The DNA of the CDR3 is TGTGCCAGCAGTTTATATATTGGGACCATAGCGGGCAATGAGCAGTTCTTC.

There are many counts of this clonotype. This chain connects TRBV11-2 to TRBJ2-7; TRBD1 or TRBD2 may be the D gene (6 bases each). V lost 7 bases and J 4 bases, leaving 20 bases between the germline ends. CDR1 is SGHAT and CDR2 is FQNNGV in the germline V gene. The length of the CDR3 is 15 residues. CDR3 protein: CASTWGLARWYEQYF. The CDR3 DNA reads as TGTGCCAGCACCTGGGGGCTAGCGAGATGGTACGAGCAGTACTTC.

The genes are TRBV19 and TRBJ2-3; either TRBD1 or TRBD2 may fit D (5 bases each). V was shortened by 3 bases and J by 8 bases, with 12 bases between the two germline ends. This CDR3 region has 13 residues. Germline-derived CDR1 and CDR2 are LNHDA and SQIVND (reference sequence). The CDR3 DNA follows: TGTGCCAGTAGTATTCTGGCTGGGGGTACGCAGTATTTT. This sequence encodes CASSILAGGTQYF.

The V gene is TRBV7-2, the J gene TRBJ1-6; 11 bases align to TRBD1. This CDR3 comprises 15 residues. J gave up 7 bases and V 3 bases, and 2 bases lay outside the gene matches. Germline CDR1 reads SGHTA; CDR2 reads FQGNSA. The CDR3 DNA reads as TGTGCCAGCAGCTTGGACAGGGGGCGGAATTCACCCCTCCACTTT. Translating gives CASSLDRGRNSPLHF. The full variable domain, in which reference TRBV7-2 and TRBJ1-6 provide the parts outside the CDR3, is GAGVSQSPSNKVTEKGKDVELRCDPISGHTALYWYRQSLGQGLEFLIYFQGNSAPDKSGLPSDRFSAERTGGSVSTLTIQRTQQEDSAVYLCASSLDRGRNSPLHFGNGTRLTVT.

This sequence joins TRBV4-3 and TRBJ1-6; TRBD1 aligns across 9 bases. The CDR3 runs 15 residues. The germline CDR1 and CDR2 sequences are LGHNA and YSLEER. The V and J ends lost 1 base and 7 bases, in that order; junction bases with no gene match: 2. The CDR3 DNA sequence: TGCGCCAGCAGCCAAGGGACAGGGGCAAATTCACCCCTCCACTTT. Its protein product is CASSQGTGANSPLHF.

This clonotype was observed a few times. This rearrangement joins TRBV29-1 to TRBJ2-2; 10 bases are a match to TRBD2. This CDR3 contains 14 residues. J was trimmed by 4 bases and V by 6 bases; bases with no gene match: 5. CDR1 is SQVTM, CDR2 ANQGSEA, per germline. The chain's CDR3 is CSVLAGGVTGELFF. The CDR3 bases are TGCAGCGTCTTAGCGGGAGGAGTCACCGGGGAGCTGTTTTTT.

The chain is built from TRBV6-1 and TRBJ2-7; TRBD2 aligns across 8 bases. Germline V gives CDR1 MNHNS, CDR2 SASEGT. V trimming: 6 bases; J trimming: 5 bases; junction bases outside the gene matches: 9. CDR3 length: 14 residues. The chain's CDR3 is CASRLSGGSHEQYF. CDR3 in DNA: TGTGCCAGCAGATTGAGCGGGGGCTCACACGAGCAGTACTTC.

Many counts were recorded for this clonotype. V usage is TRBV9 and J usage is TRBJ2-3; perhaps TRBD1 as D (6 bases). Germline lookup yields CDR1 SGDLS and CDR2 YYNGEE. Trimming cost V 4 bases and J 2 bases, with 11 bases left between them. CDR3 length: 14 residues. CDR3 nucleotide sequence: TGTGCCAGCAGCCAGGACAGAAACACAGATACGCAGTATTTT. It is translated as CASSQDRNTDTQYF.

The CDR3 loop reads CASRTQGNTEAFF. CDR3 in DNA: TGTGCCAGTAGGACCCAGGGGAACACTGAAGCTTTCTTT. This chain joins TRBV19 and TRBJ1-1; D is possibly TRBD1 (5 bases). Germline V gives CDR1 LNHDA, CDR2 SQIVND (reference sequence). The CDR3 contains 13 residues. The V gene lost 6 bases and the J gene lost 1 base, with 9 bases spanning the gap.

The rearrangement links TRBV7-9 to TRBJ2-4, with D perhaps being TRBD1 or TRBD2 (5 bases each). From germline, CDR1 is SEHNR and CDR2 FQNEAQ (reference sequence). This CDR3 contains 14 residues. V was pared by 2 bases and J by 6 bases, with 11 bases between. CDR3 loop: CASSLTTGTNIQYF. The DNA of the CDR3 is TGTGCCAGCAGCTTAACGACCGGGACAAACATTCAGTACTTC. Full variable domain (rest looked up from reference TRBV7-9 and TRBJ2-4): DTGVSQNPRHKITKRGQNVTFRCDPISEHNRLYWYRQTLGQGPEFLTYFQNEAQLEKSRLLSDRFSAERPKGSFSTLEIQRTEQGDSAMYLCASSLTTGTNIQYFGAGTRLSVL.

This clonotype has at least ten counts. The chain employs TRBV7-2 and TRBJ2-7, with 10 bases that match TRBD2. J was trimmed by 5 bases and V by 1 base; bases with no gene match: 8. Germline V CDR1 and CDR2: SGHTA, FQGNSA. The CDR3 runs to 16 residues. The CDR3 bases are TGTGCCAGCAGCTTAGAGGGCCTAGCGGGAGTAGACGAGCAGTACTTC. Amino acid sequence: CASSLEGLAGVDEQYF.

This clonotype has ten or more counts. CDR3 coding DNA: TGTGCCAGCACCATGGCCGGTCTTCCGAAAGAGACCCAGTACTTC. Translation gives CASTMAGLPKETQYF. The chain combines TRBV12-3 or TRBV12-4 with TRBJ2-5; D call uncertain. Trimming removed 7 bases from V and 3 bases from J, with 18 bases in between. This CDR3 comprises 15 residues.

There are many counts of this clonotype. J is TRBJ2-2 and V is TRBV6-1, with TRBD2 as a possible D gene (5 bases). This CDR3 has 14 amino acids. Per germline, CDR1 MNHNS and CDR2 SASEGT. Trimming pared 7 bases from V and 5 bases from J, leaving 14 bases between. CDR3 region: CASMTRTRTGELFF. CDR3 sequence (DNA): TGTGCCAGCATGACACGGACTCGGACCGGGGAGCTGTTTTTT.

This clonotype was recorded a few times. The chain uses TRBV6-4 and TRBJ1-1, with D possibly TRBD1 on 5 matching bases. In germline, CDR1 is MRHNA, CDR2 SNTAGT. The CDR3 extends over 16 amino acids. The V end was cut by 2 bases, the J end by 10 bases, with 23 bases between. CDR3 in amino acids: CASSDPPGGVRLGAFF. Here the CDR3 DNA reads TGTGCCAGCAGTGACCCCCCGGGGGGAGTCCGCCTTGGAGCTTTCTTT.

A few counts support this clonotype. This sequence joins TRBV5-5 and TRBJ1-2; perhaps TRBD1 as D (5 bases). Trimming left V 0 bases short and J 5 bases short, with 11 bases between. This CDR3 comprises 14 residues. Germline loops: CDR1 SGHKS, CDR2 YYEKEE (reference sequence). CDR3 amino acids: CASSLGGIEYGYTF. DNA for the CDR3: TGTGCCAGCAGCTTGGGGGGGATTGAATATGGCTACACCTTC.

Only a few counts were recorded for this clonotype. V is TRBV6-4 and J is TRBJ1-2; no clear D. Germline CDR1 and CDR2: MRHNA and SNTAGT. Deletions cut 0 bases from V and 8 bases from J, with 10 bases between. The CDR3 extends over 13 amino acids. This chain's CDR3 is CASSDSTGEGYTF. CDR3 in DNA: TGTGCCAGCAGTGACTCGACCGGGGAGGGCTACACCTTC.

This clonotype has a count of ten or more. This chain links TRBV2 with TRBJ1-4; 9 positions agree with TRBD1. This CDR3 has 15 residues. V was clipped by 5 bases and J by 5 bases; unmatched bases: 6. The germline V gene encodes CDR1 SNHLY and CDR2 FYNNEI. This chain's CDR3 is CASSQPGQGNEKLFF. CDR3 sequence (DNA): TGTGCCAGCAGTCAGCCGGGACAGGGAAATGAAAAACTGTTTTTT.

The sample holds many counts of this clonotype. This rearrangement joins TRBV7-8 to TRBJ2-1, with D tentatively TRBD2 (5 bases). In germline, CDR1 is SGHVS, CDR2 FQNEAQ. V lost 5 bases and J 2 bases, leaving 16 bases between the germline ends. This CDR3 spans 16 amino acids. The CDR3 spells CASSASAGDPYNEQFF. In DNA, the CDR3 is TGTGCCAGCAGCGCTTCGGCGGGCGATCCCTACAATGAGCAGTTCTTC.

This clonotype was seen at least ten times. The chain carries TRBV2 and TRBJ2-5; perhaps TRBD1 as D (6 bases). Trimming stripped 7 bases from V and 3 bases from J, with 18 bases between. Germline CDR1 reads SNHLY; CDR2 reads FYNNEI. CDR3 length: 15 residues. The CDR3 DNA sequence: TGTGCCAGCAAGGTAACAGGGACGGGCAAAGAGACCCAGTACTTC. Its protein product is CASKVTGTGKETQYF.

Many counts were recorded for this clonotype. The V gene is TRBV10-2, the J gene TRBJ2-7, with 8 bases fitting TRBD2. The germline V gene encodes CDR1 WSHSY and CDR2 SAAADI. Trimming took 6 bases from V and 0 from J; bases not matched to a gene: 4. CDR3 size: 14 residues. The CDR3 DNA reads as TGCGCCAGCAGAGCCGGGACTAGCTCCTACGAGCAGTACTTC. Amino acids: CASRAGTSSYEQYF.

This clonotype was seen at least ten times. The genes are TRBV7-2 and TRBJ2-3, with TRBD1 matching over 8 bases. CDR1 is SGHTA and CDR2 is FQGNSA in the germline V gene. Trimming cost V 4 bases and J 2 bases; bases outside gene matches: 8. The CDR3 sequence is 16 residues long. CDR3 bases: TGTGCCAGCAGCTCCCTGACAGGGGATCCCACAGATACGCAGTATTTT. As protein: CASSSLTGDPTDTQYF. Complete variable domain (other parts from reference TRBV7-2 and TRBJ2-3): GAGVSQSPSNKVTEKGKDVELRCDPISGHTALYWYRQSLGQGLEFLIYFQGNSAPDKSGLPSDRFSAERTGGSVSTLTIQRTQQEDSAVYLCASSSLTGDPTDTQYFGPGTRLTVL.